A single T cell receptor beta chain is shown here with its context. This table comes from immunoSEQ multiplex PCR, and its TCRdb copy is limited to in-frame clones, with some not included. The table shows 1.4 million to 1.5 million clones, with about 96% occurring only once. The sample comes from a study of shared clonotypes between healthy human individuals. CDR1 is MNHNS, CDR2 SASEGT, per germline. The CDR3 extends over 14 amino acids. The V end lost 4 bases, the J end lost 6 bases, and 12 bases lay between the germline ends. This sequence joins TRBV6-1 and TRBJ2-2; no firm D call. The sequence derives from a young man in good health. The sequencing sample was made of naive CD4+ T cells sorted from blood. Noted subset: CD45RA+ positively selected. As DNA, the CDR3 is TGTGCCAGCAGTGGTCTGAGATCGGCCGGGGAGCTGTTTTTT. This sequence encodes CASSGLRSAGELFF.